This T cell receptor (beta chain) comes out of a study of CD4 T cells in relation to SARS-CoV-2 and coronaviruses. Study-level points and caveats: Approximately 65% of donors had memory CD4+ clonotypes crossrecognizing SARS-CoV-2 and common cold coronavirus spike. This crossreactivity analysis covered spike protein alone, no other viral proteins.

TCRdb's table, derived via immunoSEQ multiplex PCR, lists solely in-frame clones and lacks some. This table holds some 69,000 clones, over 90% found once. CD4+ T cells from unexposed donors were obtained before the COVID-19 pandemic (2011-2018). Naive and memory CD4+ T cells came from enriched cryopreserved PBMCs. The ends were cut back, 2 bases at V and 0 bases at J, with 6 bases in the middle. Germline CDR1 reads SGDLS; CDR2 reads YYNGEE. The CDR3 is 14 residues long. This clone was seen once. Its antigen is as yet unknown. Sequenced input: naive CD4+ T cells from PBMCs. The subset is: naive CD4+ T cells isolated by negative enrichment. The genes are TRBV9 and TRBJ1-3, with D unresolved. This clonotype was sampled from a human donor in good health. The CDR3 sequence is CASSVSDSGNTIYF. CDR3 sequence (DNA): TGTGCCAGCAGCGTTTCTGACTCTGGAAACACCATATATTTT.